This T cell receptor beta chain is from a study of beta chain features in type 1 diabetes. Broader study findings: A pattern of fewer insertions and more deletions at VDJ junctions was seen in type 1 diabetes patients. Within each of all four CD4+ subsets, Type 1 diabetes patients had TCRB CDR3s that were moderately but significantly shorter. Cells with high TCR expression could be over-represented when cDNA is sequenced.

Reverse transcribing all isolated RNA meant expressed TCRB transcripts were sequenced. Produced via immunoSEQ multiplex PCR; TCRdb's table is partial and in-frame only. The sample gives under 400,000 clones, approximately 12% of which show up once; more than 0.015% is in the top ten. In the case of this clone: Its antigen is still unknown.

Germline CDR1 LGHNA, CDR2 YNFKEQ. J gave up 5 bases and V 4 bases, and 11 bases lay outside the gene matches. The CDR3 is made up of 16 amino acids. The source of this sequence is a man between 18 and 35 years old in good health. Source material: naive CD4+ T cells from blood. The chain is built from TRBV4-2 and TRBJ1-2; TRBD1 aligns across 9 bases. This CDR3 reads CASSREGQGSLYGYTF. The DNA of the CDR3 is TGTGCCAGCAGCCGGGAGGGACAGGGCTCTTTATATGGCTACACCTTC.